Below, 30 T cell receptor beta chains from the same sample are listed, as sequenced in a study of blood T cells in healthy people across ages. Through a sample-barcoded 5' primer and a J-beta primer mix, a second PCR was run for roughly 7 to 12 cycles. TCRdb re-analysed the 5' RACE reads in MiXCR, keeping a single row per CDR3 protein. The data contain 650,000 to 1,000,000 distinct CDR3 sequences, 30% to 45% of them seen just once; the ten biggest clones take up 10% to 15%. Sequencing was carried out using blood. All receptors come from a man between 18 and 29 years old in good health.

A few counts support this clonotype. The chain has TRBV11-2 and TRBJ1-6; D perhaps matches TRBD1 (5 bases). The CDR3 contains 15 residues. The germline gives CDR1 SGHAT, CDR2 FQNNGV. V lost 4 bases and J 10 bases, leaving 17 bases between the germline ends. CDR3 sequence: CASSSLRGGVSPLHF. The CDR3 bases are TGTGCCAGCAGCTCCCTTCGGGGAGGGGTGTCACCCCTCCACTTT.

The chain is built from TRBV5-1 and TRBJ1-2; TRBD1 aligns across 9 bases. Germline assignment: CDR1 SGHRS and CDR2 YFSETQ. V trimming: 4 bases; J trimming: 13 bases; junction bases outside the gene matches: 14. The CDR3 extends over 14 amino acids. The CDR3: CASSNTGTGILSTF. The DNA of the CDR3 is TGCGCCAGCAGCAACACCGGGACAGGGATCCTCAGCACCTTC.

This clonotype was counted only a few times. J is TRBJ2-7 and V is TRBV6-1; perhaps TRBD1 as D (6 bases). The V gene lost 2 bases and the J gene lost 3 bases, with 11 bases spanning the gap. Per the germline V gene, CDR1 is MNHNS and CDR2 is SASEGT. The CDR3 consists of 14 residues. This chain's CDR3 is CASSETGYRYEQYF. DNA of the CDR3: TGTGCCAGCAGTGAAACAGGGTATCGCTACGAGCAGTACTTC.

Many counts were recorded for this clonotype. This chain uses TRBV5-1 with TRBJ1-2; TRBD1 aligns across 9 bases. With 4 bases clipped from V and 7 bases from J, the junction kept 5 bases outside the gene matches. The CDR3 covers 13 residues. Germline V gene data show CDR1 as SGHRS and CDR2 as YFSETQ. As DNA, the CDR3 is TGCGCCAGCAGCCCAGAACAGGGGGCTGGCTACACCTTC. Residues: CASSPEQGAGYTF. Filled out from reference TRBV5-1 and TRBJ1-2, the complete variable domain reads KAGVTQTPRYLIKTRGQQVTLSCSPISGHRSVSWYQQTPGQGLQFLFEYFSETQRNKGNFPGRFSGRQFSNSRSEMNVSTLELGDSALYLCASSPEQGAGYTFGSGTRLTVV.

This clonotype was observed a few times. The rearrangement joins TRBV13 to TRBJ2-7, with 10 bases lining up with TRBD2. The V segment lost 7 bases and the J segment 1 base; nucleotides outside the gene matches: 13. The germline CDR1 and CDR2 sequences are PRHDT and FYEKMQ (reference sequence). This CDR3 spans 17 amino acids. The CDR3 region has the DNA TGTGCCAGCACCGTCGGGGTCCTAGCGGGGGAGTCCTACGAGCAGTACTTC. It encodes CASTVGVLAGESYEQYF.

Written as DNA, the CDR3 is TGCAGTGCTAGGGCGGGGGTAGCGGGAGTCGAGACCCAGTACTTC. Translation: CSARAGVAGVETQYF. The rearrangement joins TRBV20-1 to TRBJ2-7, with 9 bases that match TRBD2. The DNA end favors TRBJ2-5, so the J call may be wrong. Germline V gene sequence: CDR1 DFQATT, CDR2 SNEGSKA (reference sequence). The CDR3 covers 15 residues.

The table lists this clonotype with many counts. The chain uses TRBV7-3 and TRBJ2-3; no definite D call. The CDR3 has 16 amino acids. The V end lost 3 bases, the J end lost 2 bases, and 15 bases lay between the germline ends. Germline V gene lookup returns CDR1 SGHTA and CDR2 FQGTGA. This CDR3 is CASSLRTTAYTDTQYF. As DNA, the CDR3 is TGTGCCAGCAGCTTGCGGACCACTGCTTACACAGATACGCAGTATTTT.

The chain recombines TRBV10-3 with TRBJ1-4; D perhaps matches TRBD1 (6 bases). Trimming removed 6 bases at V and 5 bases at J, with 13 bases between. The CDR3 extends over 14 amino acids. CDR1 and CDR2 (germline): ENHRY, SYGVKD. CDR3 protein: CAISRDRRNEKLFF. CDR3 DNA: TGTGCCATCAGCCGCGACAGGAGGAATGAAAAACTGTTTTTT.

CDR3 in DNA: TGTGCCAGCAGGCCTACGGAAAATGCACCCCTCCACTTT. The encoded protein is CASRPTENAPLHF. This sequence joins TRBV12-3 or TRBV12-4 and TRBJ1-6; no reliable D call. The CDR3 has 13 amino acids. Trimming took 6 bases from V and 11 from J, leaving 14 bases between them.

This clonotype was seen a handful of times. The chain uses TRBV20-1 and TRBJ2-1; D uncertain. Per the germline V gene, CDR1 is DFQATT and CDR2 is SNEGSKA (reference sequence). The CDR3 contains 15 residues. With 1 base removed from V and 5 bases from J, the gap between germline ends came to 15 bases. DNA of the CDR3: TGCAGTGCTAGAGGTCCCAACGGGCCTAACAATGAGCAGTTCTTC. Its translation: CSARGPNGPNNEQFF.

This clonotype has at least ten counts. The chain couples TRBV29-1 to TRBJ2-7; the match to TRBD1 covers 7 bases. The CDR3 consists of 13 residues. The V and J ends lost 4 bases and 3 bases, in that order; junction bases with no gene match: 6. Germline lookup yields CDR1 SQVTM and CDR2 ANQGSEA. The CDR3 DNA reads TGCAGCGTTGGACAGGGCCTTCTCTACGAGCAGTACTTC. It is translated as CSVGQGLLYEQYF.

This clonotype was detected once. J is TRBJ2-7 and V is TRBV29-1; 10 bases are a match to TRBD2. The end of the DNA aligns better with TRBJ2-5, so the J call may be wrong. The CDR3 contains 14 residues. Germline loops: CDR1 SQVTM, CDR2 ANQGSEA. The CDR3 nucleotides read TGCAGCGTCCGAGGCCCTAGCGGGGGAGAGACCCAGTACTTC. Translated, it gives CSVRGPSGGETQYF.

The DNA for the CDR3 is TGCAGTGCGACCGTAGCGGTAAGCTCCTACAATGAGCAGTTCTTC. Its translation is CSATVAVSSYNEQFF. The J gene is TRBJ2-1, the V gene TRBV20-1, with D possibly being TRBD2 (6 bases). V gave up 6 bases and J gave up 0 bases, with 15 bases separating them. Germline CDR1 is DFQATT and CDR2 is SNEGSKA (reference sequence). The CDR3 has 15 residues.

In nucleotides, the CDR3 is TGCAGTGCTAGAGAAACCGGACAGGTTAGCAATCAGCCCCAGCATTTT. It translates to CSARETGQVSNQPQHF. The chain employs TRBV20-1 and TRBJ1-5; 7 bases map to TRBD1. The CDR3 totals 16 residues. The germline V gene encodes CDR1 DFQATT and CDR2 SNEGSKA (reference sequence). V was clipped by 0 bases and J by 0 bases; unmatched bases: 5.

The chain carries TRBV5-1 and TRBJ1-1, with 11 bases that match TRBD1. The CDR3 consists of 13 residues. The J segment lost 9 bases and the V segment lost 7 bases, leaving 8 bases of the junction unmatched. The germline CDR1 and CDR2 sequences are SGHRS and YFSETQ. The CDR3 here is CASDGQGASKAFF. DNA of the CDR3: TGCGCCAGCGACGGACAGGGGGCGAGTAAAGCTTTCTTT.

The V gene is TRBV10-2, the J gene TRBJ2-1, with 10 bases fitting TRBD2. The germline CDR1 and CDR2 sequences are WSHSY and SAAADI. V lost 2 bases, J lost 9 bases, and 19 bases stayed unmatched. The CDR3 covers 19 residues. CDR3 residues: CASSEPQGPKRGGSSEQFF. CDR3 DNA: TGCGCCAGCAGTGAGCCGCAAGGACCTAAGCGGGGGGGCTCTAGTGAGCAGTTCTTC.

This clonotype has more than one count but fewer than ten. This rearrangement joins TRBV6-1 to TRBJ2-3, with D perhaps TRBD1 (5 bases). Trimming removed 0 bases from V and 5 bases from J, with 9 bases in between. The CDR3 contains 14 residues. The germline V gene has CDR1 MNHNS and CDR2 SASEGT. In DNA, the CDR3 is TGTGCCAGCAGTGAAGCCAGGGCCGGAGATACGCAGTATTTT. Protein: CASSEARAGDTQYF.

This clonotype was counted a few times. The chain links TRBV5-1 to TRBJ2-3, with D unresolved. Trimming pared 4 bases from V and 2 bases from J, leaving 8 bases between. Germline CDR1 SGHRS, CDR2 YFSETQ. The CDR3 covers 13 residues. In DNA, the CDR3 is TGCGCCAGCAGCCCTGCAGCCACAGATACGCAGTATTTT. Residues: CASSPAATDTQYF.

To note about this clonotype: Sequence at one end of the junction differs from germline and may be a read error. This sequence joins TRBV7-2 and TRBJ2-3; D is possibly TRBD2 (6 bases). The CDR3 runs to 14 residues. Germline lookup yields CDR1 SGHTA and CDR2 FQGNSA. As DNA, the CDR3 is TGTGCCAGCAGCTGGACTACAAACACAGGTACGCAGTATTTT. Protein product: CASSWTTNTGTQYF.

In its sample, this clonotype was seen a few times. This rearrangement joins TRBV27 to TRBJ1-6; maybe TRBD1 (6 bases). This CDR3 is built from 16 residues. In germline, CDR1 is MNHEY, CDR2 SMNVEV (reference sequence). V lost 2 bases and J lost 7, with 15 bases in between. The CDR3 sequence: CASSLRTGALNSPLHF. In nucleotides, the CDR3 is TGTGCCAGCAGTTTACGGACGGGGGCCCTAAATTCACCCCTCCACTTT.

This clonotype was detected only a few times. The V call is TRBV5-1, the J call TRBJ2-1; 10 bases are a match to TRBD2. Near its end, the DNA agrees better with TRBJ2-7, so the J call may be wrong. Germline values: CDR1 SGHRS, CDR2 YFSETQ. The CDR3 has 15 residues. Here the CDR3 DNA reads TGCGCCAGCAGCTCTAGCGGGGGCTCCTACAATGAGCAGTACTTC. Translating it yields CASSSSGGSYNEQYF.

The chain is built from TRBV10-3 and TRBJ1-2; a possible D gene is TRBD1 (6 bases). The CDR3 loop spans 15 amino acids. The V and J ends lost 3 bases and 1 base respectively, with 12 bases between them. Germline V gene data show CDR1 as ENHRY and CDR2 as SYGVKD. The CDR3 DNA follows: TGTGCCATCAGTGAAAACAGCAGGGGTAACTATGGCTACACCTTC. Translated, it gives CAISENSRGNYGYTF.

The chain links TRBV10-3 to TRBJ2-7; the D gene is possibly TRBD1 (6 bases). Germline CDR1 reads ENHRY; CDR2 reads SYGVKD. Trimming pared 3 bases from V and 7 bases from J, leaving 19 bases between. The CDR3 totals 15 residues. The CDR3 loop is CAISDPDRTLGEQYF. For the CDR3, the DNA is TGTGCCATCAGTGACCCCGACAGGACCTTAGGAGAGCAGTACTTC.

This clonotype was recorded at least ten times. The rearrangement links TRBV15 to TRBJ2-7; D is uncertain. The CDR3 totals 13 residues. V lost 4 bases to trimming and J lost 6 bases, with 13 bases between them. Per germline, CDR1 LNHNV and CDR2 YYDKDF (reference sequence). Here the CDR3 DNA reads TGTGCCACCAGCATCGGACCCCTAAGCGAGCAGTACTTC. This sequence encodes CATSIGPLSEQYF.

This clonotype was detected many times. The chain links TRBV7-9 to TRBJ2-1; tentatively, D is TRBD1 (6 bases). V was cut by 4 bases and J by 9 bases, with 10 bases left in between. CDR3 length: 12 amino acids. The germline CDR1 and CDR2 sequences are SEHNR and FQNEAQ (reference sequence). The CDR3 DNA follows: TGTGCCAGCAGCTCACAGGGTTCTGAGCAGTTCTTC. It is translated as CASSSQGSEQFF.

The chain combines TRBV29-1 with TRBJ2-3; 7 nucleotides line up with TRBD2. Germline trimming cut 4 bases from V and 0 bases from J; bases unmatched to any gene: 13. Germline CDR1 reads SQVTM; CDR2 reads ANQGSEA. The CDR3 has 17 amino acids. The CDR3 loop reads CSVVPLSGTPSTDTQYF. The CDR3 bases are TGCAGCGTTGTGCCTTTGAGCGGGACCCCTAGCACAGATACGCAGTATTTT.

The chain is built from TRBV7-6 and TRBJ2-1; D is unclear. Germline V CDR1 and CDR2: SGHVS, FNYEAQ. Trimming cost V 1 base and J 6 bases, with 19 bases left between them. This CDR3 is 17 amino acids long. The CDR3 region is CASSLVGAKTNLNEQFF. The CDR3 DNA follows: TGTGCCAGCAGCTTAGTAGGAGCTAAAACTAACCTCAATGAGCAGTTCTTC.

The chain links TRBV11-3 to TRBJ2-1; 7 nucleotides match TRBD1. V was pared by 1 base and J by 4 bases, with 1 base of the junction left unmatched. In germline, CDR1 is SGHNT, CDR2 YENEEA. The CDR3 runs 14 residues. The CDR3 DNA reads as TGTGCCAGCAGCTTAGCGACAGGGTACAATGAGCAGTTCTTC. This codes for CASSLATGYNEQFF.

The sample holds one count of this clonotype. V usage is TRBV28 and J usage is TRBJ2-5, with D perhaps assigned TRBD1 or TRBD2 (5 bases each). Per germline, CDR1 MDHEN and CDR2 SYDVKM. The CDR3 length is 12 residues. V was clipped by 8 bases and J by 13 bases, with 20 bases between them. This CDR3 is CASSEGTAERYF. The CDR3 DNA reads TGTGCCAGCTCCGAAGGGACCGCCGAGCGGTACTTC.

This clonotype was counted only a few times. The V gene is TRBV5-1, the J gene TRBJ1-2, with D unresolved. Trimming shortened V by 6 bases and J by 0 bases, and 18 bases separated the two germline ends. This CDR3 is 16 amino acids long. CDR1 is SGHRS and CDR2 is YFSETQ in the germline V gene. The CDR3, as DNA: TGCGCCAGCAAACTAGCCAGCGGCAGAGCTAACTATGGCTACACCTTC. Translating gives CASKLASGRANYGYTF.